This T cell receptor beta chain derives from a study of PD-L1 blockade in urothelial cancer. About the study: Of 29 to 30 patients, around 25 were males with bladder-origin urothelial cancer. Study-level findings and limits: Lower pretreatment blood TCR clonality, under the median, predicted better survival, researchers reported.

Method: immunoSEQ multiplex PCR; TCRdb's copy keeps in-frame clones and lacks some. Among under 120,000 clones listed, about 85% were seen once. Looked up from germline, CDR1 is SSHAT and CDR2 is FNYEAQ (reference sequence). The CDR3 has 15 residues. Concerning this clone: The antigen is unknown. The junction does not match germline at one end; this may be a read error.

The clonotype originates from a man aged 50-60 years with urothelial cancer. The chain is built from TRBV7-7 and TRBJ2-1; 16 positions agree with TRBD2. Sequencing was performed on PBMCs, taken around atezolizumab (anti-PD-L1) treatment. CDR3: CASSLGLAGGNEQFF. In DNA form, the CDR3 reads TGTGCTAGCAGCTTGGGACTAGCGGGAGGGAATGAGCAGTTCTTC.